Below, one T cell receptor (beta chain) is given with its context. Its specificity is unknown. This sample is part of a study of beta chain features in type 1 diabetes. Study conclusions and caveats: Fewer junction insertions and more nucleotide deletions appeared in type 1 diabetes patients. All four CD4+ subsets of Type 1 diabetes patients contained TCRB CDR3s that were moderately but significantly shorter. Although PCR might favor shorter templates, it would do so equally in patients and controls.

In germline, CDR1 is SGHTA, CDR2 FQGNSA. The CDR3 contains 18 residues. Trimming removed 1 base from V and 5 bases from J; junction bases left unmatched: 14. The entirety of the isolated RNA underwent reverse transcription, so expressed TCRB transcripts were sequenced. Here immunoSEQ multiplex PCR was the method, and the copy in TCRdb shows in-frame clones only, minus some. The data show roughly 250,000 clones, 20% seen once. The sequencing sample was made of naive CD4+ T cells from blood. This receptor was identified in a woman between 40 and 50 years old with type 1 diabetes. The chain joins TRBV7-2 to TRBJ2-1; 7 nucleotides agree with TRBD2. CDR3 in DNA: TGTGCCAGCAGCTTAGGGTACAGGTCACGTCGGGGGGACAATGAGCAGTTCTTC. Translation gives CASSLGYRSRRGDNEQFF.